These 23 T cell receptor beta chains were all obtained from the same sample, sequenced in a study of T cell changes during pregnancy in multiple sclerosis. Only in-frame clones appear in the TCRdb table, and some are missing; sequencing was by immunoSEQ multiplex PCR. This sample has about 20,000 clones, with 70% to 90% found just once. Sequenced here: CD8+ T cells from peripheral blood mononuclear cells, sampled in the second trimester of pregnancy. All receptors come from a female donor in good health, enrolled as a control in a pregnancy study.

The V and J genes are TRBV29-1 and TRBJ1-2; D gene ambiguous. CDR3 length equals 11 residues. With 5 bases removed from V and 5 bases from J, the gap between germline ends came to 9 bases. Per germline, CDR1 SQVTM and CDR2 ANQGSEA. Written as DNA, the CDR3 is TGCAGCGTTCGGGATCCTTATGGCTACACCTTC. Translation gives CSVRDPYGYTF.

This sequence joins TRBV2 and TRBJ2-3; 14 bases line up with TRBD2. The CDR3 extends over 16 amino acids. Germline V gene data show CDR1 as SNHLY and CDR2 as FYNNEI. The junction had 4 bases not matched to a gene; V was cut back by 3 bases and J by 5 bases. CDR3: CASSEGLAGVGDTQYF. CDR3 nucleotide sequence: TGTGCCAGCAGTGAGGGACTAGCGGGAGTTGGAGATACGCAGTATTTT.

The chain employs TRBV30 and TRBJ1-2, with D uncertain. The CDR3 covers 13 residues. Germline CDR1 reads GTSNPN; CDR2 reads SVGIG (reference sequence). The ends were cut back, 3 bases at V and 7 bases at J, with 15 bases in the middle. CDR3 loop: CAWSALAGSGYTF. The DNA for the CDR3 is TGTGCCTGGAGCGCATTGGCGGGATCTGGCTACACCTTC.

The chain links TRBV27 to TRBJ2-7; D might be TRBD1 (6 bases). V was cut by 0 bases and J by 3 bases, with 15 bases left in between. Germline values: CDR1 MNHEY, CDR2 SMNVEV (reference sequence). The CDR3 has 16 residues. The CDR3 nucleotides are TGTGCCAGCAGTTTATCGAACAGGGTGGGGGACTACGAGCAGTACTTC. Protein sequence: CASSLSNRVGDYEQYF.

The chain employs TRBV28 and TRBJ1-4, with 7 positions matching TRBD1. V dropped 5 bases and J dropped 3; count of bases not matched to a gene: 6. CDR3 length: 15 residues. CDR1 and CDR2 from the germline V gene are MDHEN and SYDVKM. Written as DNA, the CDR3 is TGTGCCAGCAGTCCATCAGGGGGACCTAATGAAAAACTGTTTTTT. It encodes CASSPSGGPNEKLFF.

This clone was seen just once. The genes are TRBV27 and TRBJ2-5; 11 bases fit TRBD1. The closer fit of TRBJ2-7 to the DNA end suggests the J call may be wrong. CDR3 size: 15 residues. Germline V gene sequence: CDR1 MNHEY, CDR2 SMNVEV (reference sequence). CDR3 region: CASSQGTGGGYEQYF. CDR3 nucleotide sequence: TGTGCCAGCAGTCAGGGGACAGGGGGAGGGTACGAGCAGTACTTC.

As to this clone: One junction end does not reproduce the germline sequence, and a read error may be involved. V is TRBV7-7 and J is TRBJ1-5; D might be TRBD1 (6 bases). This CDR3 contains 15 residues. Germline V gene data show CDR1 as SSHAT and CDR2 as FNYEAQ (reference sequence). CDR3 region: CASSFTGGENQPQHF. In DNA form, the CDR3 reads TGTGCTAGCAGCTTTACTGGGGGCGAGAATCAGCCCCAGCATTTT.

The J gene is TRBJ2-1, the V gene TRBV27, with D tentatively TRBD2 (6 bases). The CDR3 loop spans 13 amino acids. Germline values: CDR1 MNHEY, CDR2 SMNVEV (reference sequence). The V and J ends lost 4 bases and 7 bases respectively, with 11 bases between them. The CDR3 DNA sequence: TGTGCCAGCAGTTGGGGACTCGTAAATGAGCAGTTCTTC. Protein product: CASSWGLVNEQFF.

This chain connects TRBV28 to TRBJ2-5; 9 nucleotides agree with TRBD2. The germline gives CDR1 MDHEN, CDR2 SYDVKM. J gave up 4 bases and V 6 bases, and 15 bases lay outside the gene matches. The length of the CDR3 is 17 residues. In DNA, the CDR3 is TGTGCCAGCAGGCCCAAGGGTCTAGCGGGGAAGGGAGAGACCCAGTACTTC. Translation gives CASRPKGLAGKGETQYF.

The V call is TRBV28, the J call TRBJ1-6, with 10 bases fitting TRBD1. J was trimmed by 7 bases and V by 6 bases; bases with no gene match: 6. The germline V gene has CDR1 MDHEN and CDR2 SYDVKM. This CDR3 is 15 amino acids long. CDR3 protein: CASSPGTGDNSPLHF. The CDR3 coding sequence is TGTGCCAGCAGCCCCGGGACAGGGGACAATTCACCCCTCCACTTT.

The CDR3 nucleotides are TGTGCCAGCACCCCCGGGACAGGGGATGTCAATGAGCAGTTCTTC. Its protein product is CASTPGTGDVNEQFF. This chain links TRBV25-1 with TRBJ2-1; 10 positions agree with TRBD1. The V gene end was trimmed by 7 bases and the J gene end by 6 bases; junction bases not matched to a gene: 9. The germline V gene has CDR1 MGHDK and CDR2 SYGVNS. The CDR3 length is 15 residues.

This rearrangement joins TRBV19 to TRBJ1-5; TRBD1 matches 7 bases. The CDR3 runs to 15 residues. Trimming cost V 5 bases and J 4 bases; bases outside gene matches: 8. The germline V gene has CDR1 LNHDA and CDR2 SQIVND (reference sequence). The CDR3 here is CASSPRTGLNQPQHF. In nucleotides, the CDR3 is TGTGCCAGTAGTCCCAGGACAGGCCTAAATCAGCCCCAGCATTTT.

V gene TRBV2 combines with J gene TRBJ2-7; the D is unclear. Per the germline V gene, CDR1 is SNHLY and CDR2 is FYNNEI. The CDR3 extends over 13 amino acids. With 3 bases removed from V and 2 bases from J, the gap between germline ends came to 8 bases. CDR3 loop: CASSDPGAYEQYF. In DNA form, the CDR3 reads TGTGCCAGCAGTGATCCAGGTGCCTACGAGCAGTACTTC.

The V and J genes are TRBV7-6 and TRBJ2-7; maybe TRBD2 (6 bases). Germline V lookup: CDR1 SGHVS, CDR2 FNYEAQ. This CDR3 is built from 13 residues. The V gene lost 7 bases and the J gene lost 6 bases, with 16 bases spanning the gap. The CDR3 bases are TGTGCCAGCAACGGCGGCGGGATTGGCGAGCAGTACTTC. It encodes CASNGGGIGEQYF.

The chain uses TRBV29-1 and TRBJ2-7; D perhaps matches TRBD2 (5 bases). Looked up from germline, CDR1 is SQVTM and CDR2 is ANQGSEA. This CDR3 spans 11 amino acids. V was clipped by 2 bases and J by 6 bases, with 8 bases between them. CDR3 bases: TGCAGCGTTGAACTAGCTGGCGAGCAGTACTTC. Translation gives CSVELAGEQYF.

This clone was picked up one time. The chain combines TRBV5-5 with TRBJ2-5, with 7 positions matching TRBD1. Looked up from germline, CDR1 is SGHKS and CDR2 is YYEKEE (reference sequence). CDR3 length: 15 amino acids. The ends lost 0 bases at V and 2 bases at J; junction bases unmatched: 4. The CDR3 reads CASSLGPDRQETQYF. CDR3 in DNA: TGTGCCAGCAGCTTGGGTCCGGACAGGCAAGAGACCCAGTACTTC.

The rearrangement joins TRBV19 to TRBJ2-2; D might be TRBD1 (5 bases). Germline V gene sequence: CDR1 LNHDA, CDR2 SQIVND (reference sequence). CDR3 length equals 16 residues. Trimming removed 7 bases at V and 3 bases at J, with 18 bases between. This CDR3 reads CASMGRHDRDTGELFF. The CDR3 DNA reads as TGTGCCAGTATGGGGCGACACGACCGGGACACCGGGGAGCTGTTTTTT. Based on the CDR3 plus reference TRBV19 and TRBJ2-2, the full variable domain is DGGITQSPKYLFRKEGQNVTLSCEQNLNHDAMYWYRQDPGQGLRLIYYSQIVNDFQKGDIAEGYSVSREKKESFPLTVTSAQKNPTAFYLCASMGRHDRDTGELFFGEGSRLTVL.

The chain recombines TRBV7-9 with TRBJ2-1; the D is unclear. This CDR3 contains 12 residues. The V gene lost 4 bases and the J gene lost 6 bases, with 7 bases spanning the gap. Germline V gives CDR1 SEHNR, CDR2 FQNEAQ (reference sequence). The CDR3 DNA follows: TGTGCCAGCAGCTCTACGGGCAATGAGCAGTTCTTC. Its translation: CASSSTGNEQFF.

This clone was counted between two and nine times. V and J are TRBV6-4 and TRBJ2-3; 14 bases match TRBD2. The length of the CDR3 is 15 residues. CDR1 and CDR2 (germline): MRHNA, SNTAGT. V lost 4 bases and J lost 4; bases outside the gene matches: 1. The CDR3 DNA follows: TGTGCCAGCAGTGCGACTAGCGGGGGGGCAGATACGCAGTATTTT. Protein: CASSATSGGADTQYF.

V and J are TRBV11-2 and TRBJ1-5, with D maybe TRBD1 (5 bases). Germline V gene lookup returns CDR1 SGHAT and CDR2 FQNNGV. V was pared by 5 bases and J by 4 bases, with 18 bases between. The CDR3 extends over 16 amino acids. Here the CDR3 reads CASSLRADSSNQPQHF. The CDR3 nucleotides read TGTGCCAGCAGCCTCCGCGCCGACAGTAGTAATCAGCCCCAGCATTTT.

In nucleotides, the CDR3 is TGTGCCAGCAGTTCGGGACAGGGCTTGTTCGAGCAGTACTTC. Its protein product is CASSSGQGLFEQYF. The chain uses TRBV27 and TRBJ2-7, with 9 bases that match TRBD1. The trim removed 4 bases at V and 6 bases at J, leaving 7 bases unmatched. The CDR3 length is 14 residues. The germline CDR1 and CDR2 sequences are MNHEY and SMNVEV (reference sequence).

J is TRBJ1-1 and V is TRBV7-8; D is uncertain. Germline CDR1 is SGHVS and CDR2 is FQNEAQ. Trimming cost V 7 bases and J 1 base, with 10 bases left between them. The CDR3 spans 13 residues. CDR3 in DNA: TGTGCCAGCAACTCGGGGAGGAACACTGAAGCTTTCTTT. Encoded protein: CASNSGRNTEAFF.

The chain's CDR3 is CASRWGAGVYEQYF. CDR3 DNA sequence: TGTGCCAGCAGATGGGGTGCAGGGGTCTACGAGCAGTACTTC. The chain is built from TRBV27 and TRBJ2-7, with TRBD1 as a possible D gene (6 bases). Germline V lookup: CDR1 MNHEY, CDR2 SMNVEV (reference sequence). The germline V and J ends were trimmed by 6 bases and 3 bases, with 15 bases remaining between them. This CDR3 contains 14 residues.